This T cell receptor (beta chain) was retrieved from a study of human T cells and chemical hapten exposure. Regarding time point: pre-sensitization, week 0. This sample's treatment: therapeutic diphenylcyclopropenone sensitization with weekly scalp DPC. The germline gives CDR1 MNHEY, CDR2 SMNVEV (reference sequence). The CDR3 sequence is 15 residues long. Trimming at V came to 4 bases and at J to 3 bases, leaving 8 bases not matched to a gene. Library construction involved attaching unique molecular identifiers to individual cDNA molecules, which allowed quantitative, reproducible TCR counting. Using its own MiXCR run on the RACE reads, TCRdb lists one record per CDR3 protein. Of approximately 180,000 distinct CDR3 sequences listed, more than 25% are singletons.

This clonotype originated in a woman aged 25 to 39 with alopecia areata. Some clones in this sample may be carry-over from other donors' samples. The chain couples TRBV27 to TRBJ2-5; 7 bases align to TRBD2. The sequencing here drew on whole blood, taken in connection with sensitization to the hapten diphenylcyclopropenone (DPC). The CDR3 coding sequence is TGTGCCAGCAGTTCAAGTCTAGCGGAGAAAGAGACCCAGTACTTC. It translates to CASSSSLAEKETQYF.